This TCR beta chain was sequenced in a study of monozygotic twins with inflammatory bowel disease (dated by TCRdb to the late 2010s). Describing the broader study: In total, roughly 28 monozygotic twin pairs made up the full study: 19 Danish pairs, all IBD-discordant, plus nine German pairs, of which four were IBD-concordant and five were IBD-discordant. Each individual had, on average, about 151 000 unique TCRalpha sequences and 181 000 unique TCRbeta sequences available for analysis. Within discordant pairs, disease-associated traits were sought mainly by comparing IBD patients with their genetically identical healthy co-twins. Paper-wide results and their limitations: Distinction between different T cell subtypes could not be achieved in the analysis. Because patients were on differing immunosuppressive treatments, the repertoires may have picked up extra background noise and inter-individual variability. Concordant and discordant twins showed no difference in repertoire similarity, possibly because of limited statistical power. Fewer clonotypes were shared with other individuals by IBD patients than by healthy twins, most markedly in patients showing signs of disease activity. The results gave no support for a single strong signal or clonotype linked to IBD. IBD patients had lower TCRbeta repertoire diversity, measured by the inverse Simpson index, than their healthy co-twins.

The CDR3 goes from the cysteine to the phenylalanine over 13 residues. The DNA is unrecorded. Comments on this clonotype: Its recognized antigen is unknown.

From each donor, a roughly 2.6 ml peripheral blood sample was collected into PAXgene tubes and stored at -80 degrees C. Total RNA was isolated from whole blood with the PAXgene blood miRNA kit on an automated QIAcube, without T cell sorting. Peripheral blood from monozygotic twin pairs who were concordant or discordant for inflammatory bowel disease underwent deep TCRalpha and TCRbeta repertoire profiling using unique molecular barcoding. Smoking habits were recorded for all twin pairs, with individuals classified as current, former or never smokers. The method was 5' RACE. For each TCR library, around 3,800 ng of total RNA was used. cDNA was synthesized with SMARTScribe reverse transcriptase in eight separate reactions per sample. During cDNA synthesis, unique molecular identifiers containing a 6-nucleotide sample barcode were introduced by template switching. TCRalpha and TCRbeta cDNA was amplified by two nested PCRs of about 15 and 9 cycles, with bead purification after each PCR. Before amplification, the cDNA was treated with uracil DNA-glycosylase and purified using the QIAquick PCR purification kit. The second PCR added Illumina TruSeq-compatible adapters along with sample-specific barcodes. Library quality and concentration were assessed using TapeStation and Qubit, and 4.5 to 6.5 ng of each library was pooled. Sequencing of pooled libraries was carried out on an Illumina HiSeq2500 single-index Rapid Run using 2 x 100 bp reads and custom sequencing primers. The study's own analysis went as follows. UMI-based consensus assembly with MiGEC version 1.2.6 was used to correct PCR and sequencing errors. MiXCR version 2.1.1 was used to carry out V(D)J alignment, clonotype assembly and CDR3 extraction. To normalise gene usage, clonotype sharing and MAIT/NKT TCR abundance, the analysis used the top 1000, 10 000 and 20 000 clonotypes per sample. After downsampling to 27 000 UMIs, diversity was calculated as the inverse Simpson index using the vegan R package. Statistical testing used paired Mann-Whitney U tests on the discordant twin pairs and applied Benjamini-Hochberg correction for multiple testing. The reads, reprocessed by TCRdb, yield one row per CDR3 protein sequence and no DNA. The V and J calls reflect TCRdb's pipeline rather than the authors' work. This sample's listing comprises 400,000 or so distinct CDR3 sequences. The ten largest clonotypes hold 2% to 2.5% of the sample.

The chain is assembled from TRBV12-3 or TRBV12-4 and TRBJ2-1; no DNA is available, so the TRBD1 call from TCRdb remains unchecked. The specimen was blood. The source of this sequence is a human donor with ulcerative colitis or Crohn's disease, or a healthy co-twin of an affected twin (not recorded which). The CDR3 amino acid sequence is: CASSSGRYNEQFF.